Described below is a single T cell receptor beta chain sequence and its context. Its antigen is still unknown. This sample stems from a study of neoadjuvant anti-PD-1 for oral cavity cancer. At the level of the study: Most patients had three to four biweekly doses of 3 mg/kg nivolumab before resection. Non-progressing patients received a fourth nivolumab dose near day 43, then surgery on days 50-56. Study-wide points: Only three patients per response group were TCR-analyzed; validation needed.

This CDR3 is built from 16 residues. The J segment lost 4 bases and the V segment lost 1 base, leaving 8 bases of the junction unmatched. Germline V gene data show CDR1 as LGHNA and CDR2 as YNFKEQ. TCRdb's table, derived via immunoSEQ multiplex PCR, lists solely in-frame clones and lacks some. Here the sample spans approximately 16,000 clones, around 69% being singletons. Analysis of PBMCs was direct, with no culture step. The chain has TRBV4-2 and TRBJ2-3; 7 bases align to TRBD2. Here the sequenced sample was PBMCs, taken before nivolumab (anti-PD-1) treatment. This sequence originates from a person aged 35-80 years with oral cavity squamous cell carcinoma. The CDR3 protein is CASSQVLGRGADTQYF. DNA for the CDR3: TGTGCCAGCAGCCAAGTGCTGGGCCGGGGGGCAGATACGCAGTATTTT.